This T cell receptor (beta chain) stems from a study of Ad26.COV2.S vaccination and SARS-CoV-2 variants. Only in-frame clones appear in the TCRdb table, and some are missing; sequencing was by immunoSEQ multiplex PCR. The sample has roughly 380,000 clones, around 89% seen once; the top ten hold 3.6%. The germline V gene encodes CDR1 MDHEN and CDR2 SYDVKM. Trimming took 7 bases from V and 4 from J, leaving 19 bases between them. The CDR3 totals 15 residues. Indicated treatment: 15 to 20 received Ad26.COV2.S at low or high dose, single or two shots; a few received placebo; per-sample allocation not given. Sampling took place 63 days after the first vaccine or placebo injection.

The input for sequencing was peripheral blood, taken in a trial of Ad26.COV2.S vaccine versus placebo. The chain combines TRBV28 with TRBJ1-2; D might be TRBD1 (6 bases). The TCR was taken from a person between 18 and 59 years old who received the Ad26.COV2.S COVID-19 vaccine or a placebo. In DNA form, the CDR3 reads TGTGCCAGCACCCCCCTGGGGGGCGTTGTCTATGGCTACACCTTC. It is translated as CASTPLGGVVYGYTF.